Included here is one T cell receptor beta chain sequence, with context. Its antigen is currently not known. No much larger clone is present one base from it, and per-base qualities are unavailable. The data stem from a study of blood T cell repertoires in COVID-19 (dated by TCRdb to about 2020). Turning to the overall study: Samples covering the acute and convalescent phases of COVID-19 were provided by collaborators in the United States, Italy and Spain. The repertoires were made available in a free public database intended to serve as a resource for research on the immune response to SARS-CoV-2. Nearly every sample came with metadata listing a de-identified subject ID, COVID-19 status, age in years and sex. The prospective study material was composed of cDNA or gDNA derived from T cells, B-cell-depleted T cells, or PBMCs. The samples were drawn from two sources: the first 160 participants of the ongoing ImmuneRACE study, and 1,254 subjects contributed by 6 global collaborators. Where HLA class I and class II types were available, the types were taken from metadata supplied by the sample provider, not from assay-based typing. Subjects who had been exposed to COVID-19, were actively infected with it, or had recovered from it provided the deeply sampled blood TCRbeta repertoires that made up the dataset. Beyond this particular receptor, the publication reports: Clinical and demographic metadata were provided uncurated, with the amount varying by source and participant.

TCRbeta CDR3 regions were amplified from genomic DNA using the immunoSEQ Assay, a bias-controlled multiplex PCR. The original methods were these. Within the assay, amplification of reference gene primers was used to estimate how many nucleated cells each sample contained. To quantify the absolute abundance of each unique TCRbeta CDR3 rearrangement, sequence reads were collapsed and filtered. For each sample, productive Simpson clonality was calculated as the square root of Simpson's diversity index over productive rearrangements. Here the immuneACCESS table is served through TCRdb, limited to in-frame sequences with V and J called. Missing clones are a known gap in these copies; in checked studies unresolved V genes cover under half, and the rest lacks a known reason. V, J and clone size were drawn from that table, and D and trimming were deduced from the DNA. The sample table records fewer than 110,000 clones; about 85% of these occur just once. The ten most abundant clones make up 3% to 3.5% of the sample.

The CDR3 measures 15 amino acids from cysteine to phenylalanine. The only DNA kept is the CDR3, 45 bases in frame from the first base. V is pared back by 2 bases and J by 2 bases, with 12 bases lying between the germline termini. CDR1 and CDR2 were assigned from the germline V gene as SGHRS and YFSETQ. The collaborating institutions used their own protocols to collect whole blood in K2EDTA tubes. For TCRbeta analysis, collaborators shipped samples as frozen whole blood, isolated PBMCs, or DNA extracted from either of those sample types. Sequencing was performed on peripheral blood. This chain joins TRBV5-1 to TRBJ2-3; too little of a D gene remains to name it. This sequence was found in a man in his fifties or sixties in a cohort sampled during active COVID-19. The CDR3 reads CASSFGLWATDTQYF. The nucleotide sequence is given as TGCGCCAGCAGCTTCGGCCTTTGGGCCACAGATACGCAGTATTTT.